Following are 13 T cell receptor beta chains from one sample sequenced in a study of blood T cells in healthy people across ages. A second PCR, run for about 7 to 11 cycles, used a sample-barcoded 5' primer plus a J-beta primer mix. TCRdb re-called the 5' RACE reads with MiXCR, one entry per CDR3 protein. The profile shows hundreds of thousands of distinct CDR3 sequences, around 49% of them singletons. The specimen was blood. The receptors originated from a man aged 25-45 years in good health.

The V and J genes are TRBV28 and TRBJ2-7; 8 bases match TRBD2. The junction had 8 bases not matched to a gene; V was cut back by 10 bases and J by 0 bases. This CDR3 is 14 amino acids long. The germline V gene encodes CDR1 MDHEN and CDR2 SYDVKM. The CDR3 bases are TGTGCCATCCGTGGCGGGGGGCGCTCCTACGAGCAGTACTTC. Amino acids: CAIRGGGRSYEQYF.

This sequence joins TRBV3-1 and TRBJ2-3, with 10 bases that match TRBD1. The CDR3 totals 16 residues. The germline V gene has CDR1 LGHDT and CDR2 YNNKEL (reference sequence). The V segment lost 2 bases and the J segment 4 bases; nucleotides outside the gene matches: 6. The CDR3 DNA reads TGTGCCAGCAGCCAATGGGGACAGGGGAAGTCAGATACGCAGTATTTT. Protein: CASSQWGQGKSDTQYF.

The V call is TRBV27, the J call TRBJ1-2; D possibly corresponds to TRBD1 (5 bases). Germline CDR1 is MNHEY and CDR2 is SMNVEV (reference sequence). The CDR3 runs to 15 residues. Trimming removed 0 bases from V and 2 bases from J, with 10 bases in between. The CDR3 loop is CASSLSKTANYGYTF. The CDR3 bases are TGTGCCAGCAGTTTATCGAAGACAGCCAACTATGGCTACACCTTC.

V and J are TRBV12-3 or TRBV12-4 and TRBJ1-5, with TRBD1 matching 10 bases. V lost 10 bases and J lost 6; bases outside the gene matches: 3. The CDR3 runs 12 residues. CDR3: CATGQGGQPQHF. DNA of the CDR3: TGTGCCACCGGACAGGGGGGTCAGCCCCAGCATTTT.

This clonotype came up a few times. The rearrangement links TRBV20-1 to TRBJ1-4; D remains ambiguous. The CDR3 totals 15 residues. Germline V gives CDR1 DFQATT, CDR2 SNEGSKA (reference sequence). Trimming shortened V by 2 bases and J by 0 bases, and 10 bases separated the two germline ends. DNA for the CDR3: TGCAGTGCTAGAAGGTCAACAGCAACTAATGAAAAACTGTTTTTT. Protein sequence: CSARRSTATNEKLFF.

This clonotype came up a few times. This chain joins TRBV5-1 and TRBJ2-7; 9 bases are shared with TRBD1. The germline V gene encodes CDR1 SGHRS and CDR2 YFSETQ. CDR3 length: 14 residues. V gave up 3 bases and J gave up 5 bases; unmatched junction bases: 6. The DNA of the CDR3 is TGCGCCAGCAGCTGGGGACAGGGTCCCAACGAGCAGTACTTC. It codes for CASSWGQGPNEQYF.

The V call is TRBV21-1, the J call TRBJ1-4. TRBV21-1 is given as a pseudogene. This CDR3 spans 12 amino acids. CDR3 DNA sequence: TGTGCCAGCAGCAAAGTTAGTGAAAAACTGTTTTTT. This codes for CASSKVSEKLFF.

The chain has TRBV20-1 and TRBJ1-2; D perhaps matches TRBD1 (5 bases). The CDR3 is 13 residues long. V lost 0 bases and J 6 bases, leaving 11 bases between the germline ends. Germline V gene data show CDR1 as DFQATT and CDR2 as SNEGSKA (reference sequence). CDR3 in DNA: TGCAGTGCTAGAGATTGGAAGGGGAATGGCTACACCTTC. Protein: CSARDWKGNGYTF.

The chain has TRBV7-3 and TRBJ1-2; possible D gene TRBD1, 5 bases. Germline loops: CDR1 SGHTA, CDR2 FQGTGA. V was pared by 1 base and J by 4 bases, with 25 bases between. The CDR3 length is 19 residues. The DNA for the CDR3 is TGTGCCAGCAGCTTAAGAGCCCGGGACCGTACCCCCGCCGGCTATGGCTACACCTTC. It yields the protein CASSLRARDRTPAGYGYTF.

This chain connects TRBV3-1 to TRBJ2-7; a weak D match, TRBD2 (6 bases). Germline CDR1 is LGHDT and CDR2 is YNNKEL (reference sequence). The CDR3 covers 12 residues. Trimming pared 1 base from V and 9 bases from J, leaving 10 bases between. DNA of the CDR3: TGTGCCAGCAGCCAAGCAAGGGGAGGGCAGTACTTC. Residues: CASSQARGGQYF.

The table lists this clonotype with a few counts. The rearrangement joins TRBV24-1 to TRBJ2-2; D tentatively reads TRBD1 or TRBD2 (5 bases each). V dropped 4 bases and J dropped 8 bases, with 10 bases sitting between them. Germline CDR1 is KGHDR and CDR2 is SFDVKD. The CDR3 contains 13 residues. CDR3 nucleotide sequence: TGTGCCACCAGTGAATCGGGGCCTGGGGAGCTGTTTTTT. Translated, it gives CATSESGPGELFF.

This clonotype was seen a few times. The V call is TRBV7-2, the J call TRBJ2-5; tentatively, D is TRBD2 (6 bases). CDR1 is SGHTA and CDR2 is FQGNSA in the germline V gene. The CDR3 loop spans 14 amino acids. V lost 1 base and J 5 bases, leaving 11 bases between the germline ends. The CDR3 here is CASSLDRRGETQYF. As DNA, the CDR3 is TGTGCCAGCAGCTTAGACCGCCGGGGGGAGACCCAGTACTTC. Variable domain in full (rest from reference TRBV7-2 and TRBJ2-5): GAGVSQSPSNKVTEKGKDVELRCDPISGHTALYWYRQSLGQGLEFLIYFQGNSAPDKSGLPSDRFSAERTGGSVSTLTIQRTQQEDSAVYLCASSLDRRGETQYFGPGTRLLVL.

This clonotype occurred once. The junction and the germline gene differ at one end; a read error may be behind it. The chain has TRBV7-2 and TRBJ2-3; D might be TRBD2 (6 bases). Germline lookup yields CDR1 SGHTA and CDR2 FQGNSA. The CDR3 totals 15 residues. The CDR3 DNA reads as TGTGCCAGCAGCTGGGGGACTGGGGCCACAGCTACGCAGTATTTT. Its translation is CASSWGTGATATQYF.